Below are 29 T cell receptor beta chains sequenced from a single sample in a study of T cells in Graves' hyperthyroidism and ophthalmopathy. What was amplified from RNA transcripts were TCR beta CDR3 regions. The HTBI primer set was used in a first-round RT-PCR of the TCR CDR3. MiXCR, run by TCRdb on the multiplex PCR reads, gives a single entry per CDR3 protein. The sample lists approximately 520,000 distinct CDR3 sequences, roughly 20% occurring once. What was sequenced was blood. These receptors were obtained from a man aged 18 to 30 with Graves' hyperthyroidism.

The chain uses TRBV2 and TRBJ2-1, with unresolved D. The germline CDR1 and CDR2 sequences are SNHLY and FYNNEI. The CDR3 has 10 amino acids. V was trimmed by 1 base and J by 12 bases, leaving 4 bases between them. CDR3 sequence (DNA): TGTGCCAGCAGTGAAGGGCTGCAGTTCTTC. Its translation: CASSEGLQFF.

The V and J genes are TRBV6-1 and TRBJ1-1, with D possibly being TRBD1 (5 bases). CDR1 and CDR2 (germline): MNHNS, SASEGT. The CDR3 spans 14 residues. The V gene lost 8 bases and the J gene lost 1 base, with 14 bases spanning the gap. The DNA for the CDR3 is TGTGCCAGCGCCAGACAGACGTCGAACACTGAAGCTTTCTTT. Protein: CASARQTSNTEAFF.

This chain connects TRBV12-3 or TRBV12-4 to TRBJ2-5; 11 nucleotides agree with TRBD2. The CDR3 length is 19 residues. J was trimmed by 3 bases and V by 3 bases; bases with no gene match: 15. CDR3 DNA: TGTGCCAGCAGTTTCTCAGCGTGGCGAATGACTAGCGGGGAAGAGACCCAGTACTTC. Its translation: CASSFSAWRMTSGEETQYF.

A few counts support this clonotype. The chain combines TRBV20-1 with TRBJ1-2; weak D call: TRBD1 (5 bases). Deletions cut 3 bases from V and 8 bases from J, with 13 bases between. The CDR3 length is 12 residues. CDR1 and CDR2 (germline): DFQATT, SNEGSKA (reference sequence). This CDR3 reads CSASMGPGGYTF. CDR3 DNA sequence: TGCAGTGCTAGCATGGGGCCCGGCGGCTACACCTTC.

The genes are TRBV6-2 or TRBV6-3 and TRBJ2-7; D is unclear. The CDR3 spans 13 residues. Germline V gene sequence: CDR1 MNHEY, CDR2 SVGEGT. V lost 7 bases and J lost 1, with 11 bases in between. The CDR3 coding sequence is TGTGCCAGCACCGATCCCCCATCCTACGAGCAGTACTTC. This encodes CASTDPPSYEQYF.

At least ten counts were recorded for this clonotype. The chain joins TRBV11-1 to TRBJ2-7, with D perhaps matching TRBD1 or TRBD2 (5 bases each). The V gene lost 5 bases and the J gene lost 3 bases, with 11 bases spanning the gap. The CDR3 extends over 13 amino acids. Germline V gives CDR1 SGHAT, CDR2 FQDESV (reference sequence). The CDR3 region is CASSRDRFYEQYF. As DNA, the CDR3 is TGTGCCAGCAGCCGGGACCGCTTCTACGAGCAGTACTTC.

This clonotype was seen a single time. A much larger clonotype is one base distant, so this may be a read error. The chain links TRBV6-2 or TRBV6-3 to TRBJ1-2; a possible D gene is TRBD1 (6 bases). CDR1 is MNHEY and CDR2 is SVGEGT in the germline V gene. CDR3 length: 13 amino acids. The V end was cut by 4 bases, the J end by 8 bases, with 14 bases between. The CDR3 sequence is CASSCSGDRGYTF. CDR3 bases: TGTGCCAGCAGTTGCTCAGGGGATCGGGGCTACACCTTC.

This clonotype was seen repeatedly, ten times or more. The J gene is TRBJ2-7, the V gene TRBV2; TRBD1 agrees at 10 bases. The trim removed 5 bases at V and 4 bases at J, leaving 5 bases unmatched. This CDR3 contains 14 residues. Germline-derived CDR1 and CDR2 are SNHLY and FYNNEI. The CDR3 loop reads CASSPDRGRYEQYF. In DNA, the CDR3 is TGTGCCAGCAGTCCGGACAGGGGGAGGTACGAGCAGTACTTC.

The V gene is TRBV30, the J gene TRBJ2-7, with TRBD2 identical over 8 bases. Germline V gene data show CDR1 as GTSNPN and CDR2 as SVGIG (reference sequence). This CDR3 has 14 amino acids. The J segment lost 8 bases and the V segment lost 6 bases, leaving 15 bases of the junction unmatched. CDR3 sequence (DNA): TGTGCCTGCAATTGGGGACTAGGGGGTGAGAAGCAGTACTTC. Its protein is CACNWGLGGEKQYF.

At least ten counts were recorded for this clonotype. The rearrangement uses TRBV12-3 or TRBV12-4 and TRBJ2-7, with 7 bases that match TRBD2. CDR3 length: 15 residues. The J segment lost 6 bases and the V segment lost 0 bases, leaving 8 bases of the junction unmatched. The CDR3 sequence is CASSLAGGGPFEQYF. The DNA for the CDR3 is TGTGCCAGCAGTTTAGCGGGGGGGGGACCGTTCGAGCAGTACTTC.

The gene calls are TRBV30 and TRBJ1-1; no firm D call. Germline V gene lookup returns CDR1 GTSNPN and CDR2 SVGIG (reference sequence). The V gene lost 0 bases and the J gene lost 1 base, with 9 bases spanning the gap. The CDR3 has 14 amino acids. The CDR3, as DNA: TGTGCCTGGAGTGTAAGCGTGGCGAACACTGAAGCTTTCTTT. This sequence encodes CAWSVSVANTEAFF.

The chain employs TRBV6-1 and TRBJ1-1; D unresolved. In germline, CDR1 is MNHNS, CDR2 SASEGT. V was cut by 2 bases and J by 0 bases, with 7 bases left in between. This CDR3 comprises 14 residues. The CDR3 sequence: CASSESGMNTEAFF. CDR3 DNA sequence: TGTGCCAGCAGTGAATCCGGAATGAACACTGAAGCTTTCTTT.

This clonotype was found many times. This chain uses TRBV6-1 with TRBJ2-2; D is unclear. Germline assignment: CDR1 MNHNS and CDR2 SASEGT. This CDR3 comprises 13 residues. V dropped 1 base and J dropped 7 bases, with 7 bases sitting between them. CDR3 DNA: TGTGCCAGCAGTGAAGTAGAGGTCGGGGAGCTGTTTTTT. Translating it yields CASSEVEVGELFF.

This clonotype was seen at least ten times. As DNA, the CDR3 is TGTGCCAGCAGCACTGGACAGGGCTACGAGCAGTACTTC. Protein: CASSTGQGYEQYF. The genes are TRBV11-2 and TRBJ2-7; 8 positions match TRBD1. Germline V gene lookup returns CDR1 SGHAT and CDR2 FQNNGV. The CDR3 runs 13 residues. V trimming: 5 bases; J trimming: 3 bases; junction bases outside the gene matches: 3.

This clonotype came up many times. This chain connects TRBV7-2 to TRBJ2-7, with D possibly TRBD2 on 6 matching bases. Germline assignment: CDR1 SGHTA and CDR2 FQGNSA. The CDR3 loop spans 12 amino acids. CDR3 residues: CAVRGESYEQYF. The DNA of the CDR3 is TGTGCGGTGCGCGGGGAATCCTACGAGCAGTACTTC.

This chain connects TRBV12-3 or TRBV12-4 to TRBJ2-5, with D perhaps matching TRBD1 (6 bases). V was pared by 11 bases and J by 0 bases, with 10 bases between. The CDR3 length is 12 residues. CDR3 residues: CAARGYQETQYF. The CDR3 coding sequence is TGTGCCGCTAGGGGGTACCAAGAGACCCAGTACTTC.

This clonotype was seen at least ten times. The chain recombines TRBV5-1 with TRBJ1-1; D is ambiguous. V was pared by 0 bases and J by 3 bases, with 6 bases between. The CDR3 has 13 amino acids. CDR1 and CDR2 from the germline V gene are SGHRS and YFSETQ. The CDR3 protein is CASSLGYDTEAFF. The CDR3 DNA reads TGCGCCAGCAGCTTGGGGTACGACACTGAAGCTTTCTTT.

This clonotype was seen more than once but under ten times. The rearrangement joins TRBV11-2 to TRBJ1-2; D perhaps matches TRBD1 (6 bases). The V gene lost 5 bases and the J gene lost 4 bases, with 14 bases spanning the gap. Germline CDR1 and CDR2: SGHAT and FQNNGV. The CDR3 contains 14 residues. DNA for the CDR3: TGTGCCAGCAGCCTAGTGTCAGGGGCCTATGGCTACACCTTC. Amino acids: CASSLVSGAYGYTF.

This clonotype came up many times. The chain links TRBV29-1 to TRBJ1-2; no definite D call. CDR3 length equals 11 residues. Trimming pared 6 bases from V and 5 bases from J, leaving 10 bases between. Germline V lookup: CDR1 SQVTM, CDR2 ANQGSEA. CDR3 in amino acids: CSVPHAYGYTF. CDR3 DNA sequence: TGCAGCGTCCCGCACGCTTATGGCTACACCTTC.

This clonotype was recorded at least ten times. The chain carries TRBV2 and TRBJ2-5, with 7 bases fitting TRBD2. J was trimmed by 5 bases and V by 4 bases; bases with no gene match: 7. The CDR3 has 14 residues. Germline CDR1 and CDR2: SNHLY and FYNNEI. The CDR3 protein is CASSGVTSLETQYF. The CDR3 DNA is TGTGCCAGCAGTGGAGTGACTAGCCTCGAGACCCAGTACTTC.

This sequence joins TRBV19 and TRBJ2-2, with TRBD1 matching over 8 bases. The ends lost 10 bases at V and 6 bases at J; junction bases unmatched: 13. The CDR3 has 15 residues. CDR1 and CDR2 from the germline V gene are LNHDA and SQIVND (reference sequence). The CDR3 DNA is TGTGCCACACACGGGTCAGGGGGCGCATCCGGGGAGCTGTTTTTT. This translates into CATHGSGGASGELFF. Filled out from reference TRBV19 and TRBJ2-2, the complete variable domain reads DGGITQSPKYLFRKEGQNVTLSCEQNLNHDAMYWYRQDPGQGLRLIYYSQIVNDFQKGDIAEGYSVSREKKESFPLTVTSAQKNPTAFYLCATHGSGGASGELFFGEGSRLTVL.

The chain employs TRBV27 and TRBJ1-2; D is perhaps TRBD1 (5 bases). Germline V gene lookup returns CDR1 MNHEY and CDR2 SMNVEV (reference sequence). V lost 5 bases and J lost 3, with 13 bases in between. There are 14 residues in the CDR3. This CDR3 reads CASSLAGQYYGYTF. CDR3 in DNA: TGTGCCAGCAGTCTGGCAGGGCAATACTATGGCTACACCTTC.

V usage is TRBV12-3 or TRBV12-4 and J usage is TRBJ2-6, with 7 bases matching TRBD1. This CDR3 is built from 18 residues. V was pared by 7 bases and J by 0 bases, with 12 bases of the junction left unmatched. Here the CDR3 DNA reads TGTGCCAGCACCCCCTCGGGACAGTCGAGCTCTGGGGCCAACGTCCTGACTTTC. Translated, it gives CASTPSGQSSSGANVLTF.

This clonotype was picked up a small number of times. The rearrangement links TRBV30 to TRBJ1-1, with a tentative D call TRBD1 (6 bases). This CDR3 spans 14 amino acids. The V end lost 4 bases, the J end lost 4 bases, and 16 bases lay between the germline ends. Germline lookup yields CDR1 GTSNPN and CDR2 SVGIG (reference sequence). The CDR3 sequence is CAWTGGAGATEAFF. The CDR3 DNA is TGTGCCTGGACTGGAGGGGCAGGGGCCACTGAAGCTTTCTTT. The full variable domain, its missing parts supplied by reference TRBV30 and TRBJ1-1, is SQTIHQWPATLVQPVGSPLSLECTVEGTSNPNLYWYRQAAGRGLQLLFYSVGIGQISSEVPQNLSASRPQDRQFILSSKKLLLSDSGFYLCAWTGGAGATEAFFGQGTRLTVV.

This clonotype was picked up many times. V usage is TRBV5-5 and J usage is TRBJ1-1; no clear D gene. The CDR3 totals 16 residues. The germline V gene has CDR1 SGHKS and CDR2 YYEKEE (reference sequence). The ends were cut back, 6 bases at V and 0 bases at J, with 18 bases in the middle. In nucleotides, the CDR3 is TGTGCCAGCATACTAACTCCCTATTTGATGAACACTGAAGCTTTCTTT. Translating it yields CASILTPYLMNTEAFF. The full variable domain, with the rest looked up from reference TRBV5-5 and TRBJ1-1, is DAGVTQSPTHLIKTRGQQVTLRCSPISGHKSVSWYQQVLGQGPQFIFQYYEKEERGRGNFPDRFSARQFPNYSSELNVNALLLGDSALYLCASILTPYLMNTEAFFGQGTRLTVV.

The V and J genes are TRBV5-4 and TRBJ2-7; TRBD1 matches at 9 bases. CDR1 is SGHNT, CDR2 YYREEE, per germline (reference sequence). The CDR3 runs 14 residues. J gave up 5 bases and V 4 bases, and 7 bases lay outside the gene matches. CDR3 DNA sequence: TGTGCCAGCAGCCCCGGGACAGGGACGGACGAGCAGTACTTC. Its protein is CASSPGTGTDEQYF.

This clonotype came up many times. The V call is TRBV5-1, the J call TRBJ1-2; 7 bases line up with TRBD1. The CDR3 is made up of 17 amino acids. Germline trimming cut 1 base from V and 5 bases from J; bases unmatched to any gene: 14. In germline, CDR1 is SGHRS, CDR2 YFSETQ. CDR3 bases: TGCGCCAGCAGCTTGCAGTCCGGGACAGCAAACCTATATGGCTACACCTTC. Its translation: CASSLQSGTANLYGYTF. The whole variable domain, remainder taken from reference TRBV5-1 and TRBJ1-2, is KAGVTQTPRYLIKTRGQQVTLSCSPISGHRSVSWYQQTPGQGLQFLFEYFSETQRNKGNFPGRFSGRQFSNSRSEMNVSTLELGDSALYLCASSLQSGTANLYGYTFGSGTRLTVV.

This clonotype showed up many times. V is TRBV18 and J is TRBJ2-7; D may correspond to TRBD1 or TRBD2 (5 bases each). Trimming took off 1 base at V and 5 bases at J, with 18 bases between the two ends. The CDR3 extends over 16 amino acids. CDR1 KGHSH and CDR2 LQKENI come from the germline V gene. This CDR3 reads CASSPRHGAGVNEQYF. The CDR3, as DNA: TGTGCCAGCTCACCACGGCACGGGGCCGGAGTAAACGAGCAGTACTTC.

This clonotype was observed many times. The J gene is TRBJ1-1, the V gene TRBV5-1; 7 bases fit TRBD1. Germline assignment: CDR1 SGHRS and CDR2 YFSETQ. V lost 2 bases and J lost 0; bases outside the gene matches: 4. This CDR3 spans 15 amino acids. CDR3 coding DNA: TGCGCCAGCAGCTTCACGACAGGGCTGAACACTGAAGCTTTCTTT. It encodes CASSFTTGLNTEAFF.